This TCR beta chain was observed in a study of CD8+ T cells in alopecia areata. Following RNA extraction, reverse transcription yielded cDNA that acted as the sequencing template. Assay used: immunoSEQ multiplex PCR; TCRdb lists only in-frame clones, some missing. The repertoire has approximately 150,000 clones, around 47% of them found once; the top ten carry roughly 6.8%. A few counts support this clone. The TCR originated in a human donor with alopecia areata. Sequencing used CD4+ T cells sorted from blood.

The CDR3 nucleotides are TGTGCCAGCAGTTACGGGACAGGGGAGAATCAGCCCCAGCATTTT. This translates into CASSYGTGENQPQHF. The gene calls are TRBV6-5 and TRBJ1-5; 10 bases are shared with TRBD1. The CDR3 has 15 amino acids. Unmatched junction bases numbered 2, after V lost 2 bases and J lost 4 bases. Germline-derived CDR1 and CDR2 are MNHEY and SVGAGI.